Reported below is one T cell receptor beta chain. As yet, its antigen is unknown. Terminally differentiated effector memory CD45RA+ cells were excluded by CCR7 positive selection of CD45RO-negative cells. These data come from a study of shared clonotypes between healthy human individuals. Study results and caveats: Some naive CD4 clonotypes, around 4.9%, turned up in common across several donors.

Germline lookup yields CDR1 MGHRA and CDR2 YSYEKL. Deletions cut 3 bases from V and 3 bases from J, with 8 bases between. The CDR3 sequence is 14 residues long. The table came from immunoSEQ multiplex PCR; TCRdb's copy has only in-frame clones and leaves some out. Among approximately 2,000,000 clones, roughly 95% were seen once, and the ten largest hold 1.5% to 2%. This TCR derives from a man aged 18 to 30 in good health. Some clones in this sample may be carry-over from other donors' samples. Input material: naive CD8+ T cells from PBMCs. The rearrangement joins TRBV4-1 to TRBJ1-4; D is uncertain. The CDR3 is CASSHRSPNEKLFF. In DNA, the CDR3 is TGCGCCAGCAGCCACAGGTCCCCTAATGAAAAACTGTTTTTT.